The 29 T cell receptor beta chains below come from one sample, sequenced in a study of T cells in Graves' hyperthyroidism and ophthalmopathy (dated by TCRdb to 2018 to 2020). Library prep was done by multiplex PCR. The sequencer was an Illumina HiSeq 2000. TCR beta CDR3 regions were amplified from RNA transcripts. A first-round RT-PCR of the TCR CDR3 used the HTBI primer set with the Qiagen OneStep RT-PCR kit. The public reads were quality trimmed at Q25 with fastp and then assembled into clones with MiXCR by TCRdb, keeping productive beta chains. A single entry per CDR3 protein holds the most common genes and DNA from its merged rows. The sample has 550,000 to 850,000 distinct CDR3 sequences on record, roughly 20% of them singletons. Around 17% of the sample comes from the top ten. Source material: blood. These receptors all come from a woman in her forties or fifties with Graves' hyperthyroidism that later progressed to Graves' ophthalmopathy.

The chain links TRBV20-1 to TRBJ2-7; 7 bases align to TRBD1. The junction had 13 bases not matched to a gene; V was cut back by 5 bases and J by 3 bases. Germline CDR1 DFQATT, CDR2 SNEGSKA (reference sequence). CDR3 length: 15 amino acids. The CDR3: CSAGPGQESIYEQYF. The CDR3 region has the DNA TGCAGTGCTGGCCCCGGACAGGAAAGTATCTACGAGCAGTACTTC.

This clonotype was counted many times. The chain carries TRBV5-4 and TRBJ2-5; 8 nucleotides align to TRBD2. The CDR3 is 14 amino acids. Germline trimming cut 4 bases from V and 3 bases from J; bases unmatched to any gene: 5. CDR1 is SGHNT, CDR2 YYREEE, per germline (reference sequence). CDR3 residues: CASSAKLAEETQYF. In nucleotides, the CDR3 is TGTGCCAGCAGCGCCAAACTAGCGGAAGAGACCCAGTACTTC.

The sample holds many counts of this clonotype. The chain has TRBV12-3 or TRBV12-4 and TRBJ2-1; D might be TRBD2 (7 bases). The CDR3 is 16 amino acids. The germline V and J ends were trimmed by 3 bases and 7 bases, with 19 bases remaining between them. CDR3 bases: TGTGCCAGCAGTTTCTCCGGAGGGGGGGCGTGGAATGAGCAGTTCTTC. Translated: CASSFSGGGAWNEQFF.

This clonotype has only a few counts. The rearrangement links TRBV18 to TRBJ2-3; 7 nucleotides align to TRBD1. The trim removed 5 bases at V and 2 bases at J, leaving 7 bases unmatched. The CDR3 has 15 amino acids. Germline V gives CDR1 KGHSH, CDR2 LQKENI. CDR3 DNA sequence: TGTGCCAGCTCAGGTCGACAGGGCCACACAGATACGCAGTATTTT. Translated: CASSGRQGHTDTQYF.

In its sample, this clonotype was seen a few times. V gene TRBV7-9 combines with J gene TRBJ1-2; 10 nucleotides agree with TRBD1. The CDR3 totals 15 residues. With 5 bases clipped from V and 2 bases from J, the junction kept 5 bases outside the gene matches. CDR1 and CDR2 from the germline V gene are SEHNR and FQNEAQ (reference sequence). CDR3 coding DNA: TGTGCCAGCAGCCCCTTGACAGGGGGCAACTATGGCTACACCTTC. Translation gives CASSPLTGGNYGYTF.

This clonotype appeared a few times. This chain joins TRBV3-1 and TRBJ2-2; no clear D. V was clipped by 5 bases and J by 4 bases, with 8 bases between them. The CDR3 is 13 residues long. Germline lookup yields CDR1 LGHDT and CDR2 YNNKEL (reference sequence). In DNA form, the CDR3 reads TGTGCCAGCAGCGTAGACGTCACCGGGGAGCTGTTTTTT. Its protein product is CASSVDVTGELFF.

The chain employs TRBV20-1 and TRBJ2-1; 11 nucleotides align to TRBD2. The CDR3 extends over 15 amino acids. Germline loops: CDR1 DFQATT, CDR2 SNEGSKA (reference sequence). The CDR3 reads CSHADSGGAGNEQFF. DNA for the CDR3: TGCAGCCATGCTGATAGCGGGGGGGCGGGGAATGAGCAGTTCTTC.

The sample holds many counts of this clonotype. The V gene is TRBV11-2, the J gene TRBJ2-3, with 8 bases lining up with TRBD2. Germline V gene lookup returns CDR1 SGHAT and CDR2 FQNNGV. The CDR3 is made up of 16 amino acids. V was pared by 2 bases and J by 7 bases, with 11 bases of the junction left unmatched. The CDR3 spells CASSLIASGGWNTQYF. DNA for the CDR3: TGTGCCAGCAGCTTAATTGCCAGCGGGGGCTGGAATACGCAGTATTTT.

This clonotype has more than one count but fewer than ten. The chain links TRBV19 to TRBJ2-5; 7 nucleotides match TRBD2. The CDR3 runs 16 residues. V shed 5 bases and J 5 bases; nucleotides not matched to a gene: 14. Germline values: CDR1 LNHDA, CDR2 SQIVND (reference sequence). The CDR3 DNA reads as TGTGCCAGTAGTGCGGGAGCCGGGACCTACGAGGAGACCCAGTACTTC. It translates to CASSAGAGTYEETQYF.

This clonotype was found many times. This sequence joins TRBV12-3 or TRBV12-4 and TRBJ1-1, with 10 bases that match TRBD1. J gave up 5 bases and V 6 bases, and 9 bases lay outside the gene matches. This CDR3 region has 15 residues. The CDR3 here is CASSPPGTGETEAFF. CDR3 bases: TGTGCCAGCAGCCCACCAGGGACAGGGGAAACTGAAGCTTTCTTT.

This clonotype came up many times. The V gene is TRBV20-1, the J gene TRBJ1-1; the D is unclear. Per germline, CDR1 DFQATT and CDR2 SNEGSKA (reference sequence). The CDR3 runs to 13 residues. V lost 3 bases and J lost 0, with 8 bases in between. The CDR3 DNA sequence: TGCAGTGCTAGGACACGGATGAACACTGAAGCTTTCTTT. Amino acids: CSARTRMNTEAFF.

This clonotype was seen a few times. The junction departs from germline at one end; a sequencing error may be responsible. V gene TRBV3-1 combines with J gene TRBJ1-1, with 7 bases lining up with TRBD1. Germline CDR1 LGHDT, CDR2 YNNKEL (reference sequence). The CDR3 totals 14 residues. The DNA of the CDR3 is TGTGCCAACAGCCCTTGGACAGGAAACACTGAAGCTTCCTTT. Translation: CANSPWTGNTEASF.

V gene TRBV14 combines with J gene TRBJ2-1, with a weak D call TRBD2 (6 bases). Per the germline V gene, CDR1 is SGHDN and CDR2 is FVKESK. CDR3 length: 16 residues. The V gene lost 0 bases and the J gene lost 4 bases, with 13 bases spanning the gap. CDR3 sequence reads: CASSQEGTRKYNEQFF. CDR3 in DNA: TGTGCCAGCAGCCAAGAGGGGACTCGCAAATACAATGAGCAGTTCTTC.

This clonotype came up many times. V gene TRBV20-1 combines with J gene TRBJ1-5, with 12 bases matching TRBD1. Trimming removed 0 bases from V and 4 bases from J; junction bases left unmatched: 13. This CDR3 spans 19 amino acids. Germline CDR1 DFQATT, CDR2 SNEGSKA (reference sequence). The CDR3 sequence is CSAREGLGDRGLRNQPQHF. The DNA for the CDR3 is TGCAGTGCTAGAGAGGGACTTGGGGACAGGGGGCTGAGGAATCAGCCCCAGCATTTT.

This clonotype has only a few counts. V is TRBV10-3 and J is TRBJ2-6; tentatively, D is TRBD1 or TRBD2 (5 bases each). The CDR3 has 17 amino acids. V lost 3 bases to trimming and J lost 2 bases, with 14 bases between them. In germline, CDR1 is ENHRY, CDR2 SYGVKD. CDR3 region: CAISEPGTSTGANVLTF. DNA of the CDR3: TGTGCCATCAGTGAACCGGGGACCAGCACTGGGGCCAACGTCCTGACTTTC.

This rearrangement joins TRBV7-9 to TRBJ1-1; D remains unclear. V dropped 5 bases and J dropped 2 bases, with 9 bases sitting between them. Per the germline V gene, CDR1 is SEHNR and CDR2 is FQNEAQ (reference sequence). There are 13 residues in the CDR3. CDR3 coding DNA: TGTGCCAGCAGCGCGGAAGGTAACACTGAAGCTTTCTTT. This gives the protein CASSAEGNTEAFF.

The sample holds a few counts of this clonotype. The V gene is TRBV20-1, the J gene TRBJ2-7; the D is unclear. CDR1 and CDR2 (germline): DFQATT, SNEGSKA (reference sequence). The CDR3 sequence is 13 residues long. V shed 3 bases and J shed 5 bases, with 14 bases lying between them. The CDR3 here is CSASKVGADEQYF. CDR3 sequence (DNA): TGCAGTGCTAGCAAGGTGGGCGCGGACGAGCAGTACTTC.

This clonotype was seen at least ten times. J is TRBJ2-7 and V is TRBV6-1, with D perhaps assigned TRBD1 or TRBD2 (5 bases each). Germline-derived CDR1 and CDR2 are MNHNS and SASEGT. This CDR3 region has 16 residues. V lost 0 bases and J lost 2, with 14 bases in between. This CDR3 is CASSEAAGTAAYEQYF. CDR3 bases: TGTGCCAGCAGTGAAGCCGCCGGGACGGCCGCCTACGAGCAGTACTTC.

The gene calls are TRBV27 and TRBJ1-2; D is perhaps TRBD1 (5 bases). Germline V lookup: CDR1 MNHEY, CDR2 SMNVEV (reference sequence). Between the trimmed V and J ends, which lost 0 bases and 7 bases, there was a span of 9 bases. The CDR3 has 13 residues. This CDR3 is CASSLSGVSGYTF. The CDR3 nucleotides read TGTGCCAGCAGTTTATCAGGGGTTAGTGGCTACACCTTC.

This clonotype was counted many times. The chain has TRBV11-2 and TRBJ2-7; D is unresolved. Germline V CDR1 and CDR2: SGHAT, FQNNGV. Between the trimmed V and J ends, which lost 0 bases and 5 bases, there was a span of 5 bases. This CDR3 spans 12 amino acids. The CDR3: CASSLDINEQYF. The DNA for the CDR3 is TGTGCCAGCAGCTTAGATATCAACGAGCAGTACTTC.

This clonotype was detected ten times or more. This sequence joins TRBV6-1 and TRBJ1-5; TRBD1 aligns across 10 bases. The germline CDR1 and CDR2 sequences are MNHNS and SASEGT. The junction had 4 bases not matched to a gene; V was cut back by 5 bases and J by 0 bases. The CDR3 contains 16 residues. In nucleotides, the CDR3 is TGTGCCAGCAGTCCTGGGACAGGGGATAGCAATCAGCCCCAGCATTTT. Protein product: CASSPGTGDSNQPQHF.

The chain is built from TRBV11-2 and TRBJ1-1, with TRBD1 matching 9 bases. The V segment lost 7 bases and the J segment 0 bases; nucleotides outside the gene matches: 9. The CDR3 has 16 amino acids. Per the germline V gene, CDR1 is SGHAT and CDR2 is FQNNGV. CDR3 sequence reads: CASTRTGGSMNTEAFF. DNA of the CDR3: TGTGCCAGCACAAGAACAGGGGGCAGTATGAACACTGAAGCTTTCTTT.

This clonotype came up many times. V gene TRBV12-3 or TRBV12-4 combines with J gene TRBJ1-5; D is ambiguous. V shed 3 bases and J shed 4 bases, with 10 bases lying between them. The CDR3 consists of 14 residues. The CDR3 bases are TGTGCCAGCAGTTTGGGCCAGCAAAATCAGCCCCAGCATTTT. Residues: CASSLGQQNQPQHF.

The sample holds a few counts of this clonotype. The chain links TRBV5-1 to TRBJ2-7; 11 bases align to TRBD2. Trimming took 2 bases from V and 2 from J; bases not matched to a gene: 12. The CDR3 runs 18 residues. The germline gives CDR1 SGHRS, CDR2 YFSETQ. Here the CDR3 DNA reads TGCGCCAGCAGCTTCGGCAGTTCGACTAGCGGGGCCCCCTACGAGCAGTACTTC. Encoded protein: CASSFGSSTSGAPYEQYF.

The J gene is TRBJ1-5, the V gene TRBV20-1; D is ambiguous. V shed 0 bases and J shed 0 bases, with 9 bases lying between them. CDR1 DFQATT and CDR2 SNEGSKA come from the germline V gene (reference sequence). This CDR3 region has 15 residues. CDR3 sequence: CSAREGWDSNQPQHF. CDR3 nucleotide sequence: TGCAGTGCTAGAGAGGGGTGGGATAGCAATCAGCCCCAGCATTTT.

This clonotype appeared a few times. The V gene is TRBV12-3 or TRBV12-4, the J gene TRBJ2-5, with 11 bases matching TRBD2. The CDR3 runs to 14 residues. The V gene end was trimmed by 5 bases and the J gene end by 5 bases; junction bases not matched to a gene: 4. CDR3: CASSPLAGGETQYF. The CDR3 DNA sequence: TGTGCCAGCAGTCCGTTAGCGGGGGGGGAGACCCAGTACTTC.

This clonotype was found a few times. The chain employs TRBV7-9 and TRBJ1-6; D ambiguous. This CDR3 comprises 15 residues. The germline V gene has CDR1 SEHNR and CDR2 FQNEAQ (reference sequence). V lost 7 bases and J 7 bases, leaving 17 bases between the germline ends. Here the CDR3 DNA reads TGTGCCAGCACCCCGGCGGCAGCCATAAATTCACCCCTCCACTTT. This translates into CASTPAAAINSPLHF.

The chain has TRBV7-2 and TRBJ2-7; TRBD2 agrees at 15 bases. The trim removed 2 bases at V and 4 bases at J, leaving 6 bases unmatched. Looked up from germline, CDR1 is SGHTA and CDR2 is FQGNSA. The CDR3 contains 17 residues. CDR3 sequence (DNA): TGTGCCAGCAGCTTACGGCTTGGACTAGCGGGGGGGTACGAGCAGTACTTC. It yields the protein CASSLRLGLAGGYEQYF.

As regards this clonotype: The junction departs from the called germline gene at one end, perhaps through a read error. The CDR3 region is CASSLGGQGVGGELFF. CDR3 DNA sequence: TGTGCCAGCAGTTTAGGAGGACAGGGTGTTGGCGGGGAGCTGTTTTTT. This chain uses TRBV7-9 with TRBJ2-2; 8 bases fit TRBD1. Per the germline V gene, CDR1 is SEHNR and CDR2 is FQNEAQ (reference sequence). The CDR3 consists of 16 residues.